A single sample gave rise to the 24 T cell receptor beta chains below, sequenced in a study of T-cell memory formation after mild COVID-19. TCRdb reprocessed the 5' RACE reads via MiXCR and lists one record per CDR3 protein. The sample has approximately 560,000 distinct CDR3 sequences, 15% to 20% seen once. The material sequenced was PBMCs or a T cell subset sorted from them (not recorded which). The receptors come from an adult woman who had mild COVID-19 (a few samples of this study predate the infection). Cell type and time point are not known.

This clonotype was seen repeatedly, ten times or more. This chain connects TRBV20-1 to TRBJ1-1; the D is unclear. This CDR3 is built from 12 residues. Between the trimmed V and J ends, which lost 0 bases and 11 bases, there was a span of 13 bases. The germline gives CDR1 DFQATT, CDR2 SNEGSKA (reference sequence). The CDR3, as DNA: TGCAGTGCTAGAGAACAGACCCCTTGGGCTTTCTTT. Its translation: CSAREQTPWAFF.

This clonotype was seen a few times. The chain is built from TRBV12-3 or TRBV12-4 and TRBJ1-1; D not resolved. The ends were cut back, 7 bases at V and 1 base at J, with 13 bases in the middle. The CDR3 is 14 amino acids. CDR3 in DNA: TGTGCCAGCAACCCGGGGTACCCGAACACTGAAGCTTTCTTT. The encoded protein is CASNPGYPNTEAFF.

This clonotype has more than one count but fewer than ten. The V gene is TRBV6-5, the J gene TRBJ2-7; no clear D gene. This CDR3 has 15 amino acids. The germline CDR1 and CDR2 sequences are MNHEY and SVGAGI. Trimming pared 2 bases from V and 0 bases from J, leaving 11 bases between. DNA for the CDR3: TGTGCCAGCAGTTACGCCGGACGGAGCTCCTACGAGCAGTACTTC. It is translated as CASSYAGRSSYEQYF.

This clonotype showed up just a few times. The rearrangement joins TRBV12-3 or TRBV12-4 to TRBJ2-1, with a weak D call TRBD2 (6 bases). V was pared by 5 bases and J by 0 bases, with 11 bases between. The CDR3 sequence is 15 residues long. CDR3 nucleotides: TGTGCCAGCAGTCCCTCGGGGGTCTCCTACAATGAGCAGTTCTTC. Translated, it gives CASSPSGVSYNEQFF.

This clonotype was seen only a few times. V and J are TRBV4-3 and TRBJ2-1; 8 nucleotides agree with TRBD1. The CDR3 sequence is 15 residues long. Germline loops: CDR1 LGHNA, CDR2 YSLEER. J gave up 5 bases and V 2 bases, and 5 bases lay outside the gene matches. CDR3 sequence (DNA): TGCGCCAGCAGCCAACAACAGGGGGTCAACAATGAGCAGTTCTTC. It yields the protein CASSQQQGVNNEQFF.

This chain connects TRBV29-1 to TRBJ2-3; D gene ambiguous. The CDR3 totals 15 residues. V lost 6 bases, J lost 2 bases, and 18 bases lay in between. Germline CDR1 SQVTM, CDR2 ANQGSEA. CDR3 residues: CSVVPGEVYTDTQYF. In nucleotides, the CDR3 is TGCAGCGTGGTCCCCGGAGAGGTTTACACAGATACGCAGTATTTT.

This clonotype came up a few times. The chain joins TRBV10-3 to TRBJ1-2, with TRBD1 matching over 10 bases. The CDR3 is 15 amino acids. V dropped 4 bases and J dropped 6; count of bases not matched to a gene: 8. Germline lookup yields CDR1 ENHRY and CDR2 SYGVKD. DNA for the CDR3: TGTGCCATCAGTGGAACGGGACAGGGGAAGGATGGCTACACCTTC. The encoded protein is CAISGTGQGKDGYTF.

Many counts were recorded for this clonotype. The rearrangement joins TRBV7-8 to TRBJ2-2; D call uncertain. From germline, CDR1 is SGHVS and CDR2 FQNEAQ. The CDR3 loop spans 12 amino acids. Trimming took off 5 bases at V and 3 bases at J, with 4 bases between the two ends. The CDR3: CASSRDTGELFF. The CDR3, as DNA: TGTGCCAGCAGCAGGGACACCGGGGAGCTGTTTTTT.

The J gene is TRBJ2-1, the V gene TRBV3-1; no firm D call. Trimming took 0 bases from V and 6 from J, leaving 6 bases between them. The germline CDR1 and CDR2 sequences are LGHDT and YNNKEL (reference sequence). This CDR3 comprises 13 residues. The CDR3 loop is CASSQDLRNEQFF. CDR3 coding DNA: TGTGCCAGCAGCCAAGACCTACGCAATGAGCAGTTCTTC.

CDR3 sequence (DNA): TGCGCCAGCAGCTTGGAGTGGACAGGGATGAGGAATGAGCAGTTCTTC. Protein: CASSLEWTGMRNEQFF. The chain employs TRBV5-1 and TRBJ2-1, with TRBD1 matching 8 bases. J was trimmed by 7 bases and V by 0 bases; bases with no gene match: 9. Germline V gene data show CDR1 as SGHRS and CDR2 as YFSETQ. The CDR3 loop spans 16 amino acids. The full variable domain, completed using reference TRBV5-1 and TRBJ2-1, is KAGVTQTPRYLIKTRGQQVTLSCSPISGHRSVSWYQQTPGQGLQFLFEYFSETQRNKGNFPGRFSGRQFSNSRSEMNVSTLELGDSALYLCASSLEWTGMRNEQFFGPGTRLTVL.

This clonotype was seen a few times. The chain is built from TRBV5-1 and TRBJ1-2; TRBD1 matches at 7 bases. The CDR3 has 13 amino acids. Germline V lookup: CDR1 SGHRS, CDR2 YFSETQ. V was clipped by 4 bases and J by 4 bases; unmatched bases: 4. The CDR3: CASSEGQIYGYTF. CDR3 DNA sequence: TGCGCCAGCAGCGAGGGACAGATCTATGGCTACACCTTC.

This clonotype was seen repeatedly, ten times or more. The chain carries TRBV7-9 and TRBJ1-6; D is possibly TRBD1 (6 bases). There are 14 residues in the CDR3. Germline-derived CDR1 and CDR2 are SEHNR and FQNEAQ (reference sequence). Between the trimmed V and J ends, which lost 4 bases and 7 bases, there was a span of 11 bases. The CDR3 here is CASSSQGGNSPLHF. CDR3 coding DNA: TGTGCCAGCAGCTCACAGGGTGGGAATTCACCCCTCCACTTT.

The chain uses TRBV10-3 and TRBJ2-3; D is unclear. Deletions cut 2 bases from V and 0 bases from J, with 9 bases between. The CDR3 extends over 15 amino acids. Per germline, CDR1 ENHRY and CDR2 SYGVKD. CDR3 amino acids: CAISEGFESTDTQYF. DNA for the CDR3: TGTGCCATCAGTGAGGGGTTTGAGAGCACAGATACGCAGTATTTT.

The chain uses TRBV18 and TRBJ2-2; 9 bases are shared with TRBD2. This CDR3 region has 16 residues. V gave up 0 bases and J gave up 3 bases; unmatched junction bases: 2. Germline V lookup: CDR1 KGHSH, CDR2 LQKENI. CDR3 amino acids: CASSPPGLAYTGELFF. For the CDR3, the DNA is TGTGCCAGCTCACCACCGGGACTAGCCTACACCGGGGAGCTGTTTTTT. Together with reference TRBV18 and TRBJ2-2, the CDR3 gives the full variable domain: NAGVMQNPRHLVRRRGQEARLRCSPMKGHSHVYWYRQLPEEGLKFMVYLQKENIIDESGMPKERFSAEFPKEGPSILRIQQVVRGDSAAYFCASSPPGLAYTGELFFGEGSRLTVL.

This clonotype was observed a few times. The chain employs TRBV7-6 and TRBJ1-5; no clear D. Germline assignment: CDR1 SGHVS and CDR2 FNYEAQ. This CDR3 has 18 residues. The ends were cut back, 0 bases at V and 0 bases at J, with 15 bases in the middle. Here the CDR3 reads CASSLASGRTYSNQPQHF. CDR3 sequence (DNA): TGTGCCAGCAGCTTAGCGTCCGGCAGGACCTATAGCAATCAGCCCCAGCATTTT.

The chain carries TRBV24-1 and TRBJ2-1; possibly TRBD1 or TRBD2 for D (6 bases each). Trimming pared 2 bases from V and 7 bases from J, leaving 11 bases between. Germline lookup yields CDR1 KGHDR and CDR2 SFDVKD. The CDR3 totals 14 residues. The CDR3 DNA reads TGTGCCACCAGTGATTCGCCGGGGGCGAATGAGCAGTTCTTC. Its protein is CATSDSPGANEQFF.

This clonotype was picked up a small number of times. The CDR3 region is CASSSAVLGQAAHEQYF. DNA of the CDR3: TGCGCCAGCAGCTCGGCGGTGCTGGGACAGGCGGCCCACGAGCAGTACTTC. The chain joins TRBV5-1 to TRBJ2-7; 8 bases agree with TRBD1. The V segment lost 3 bases and the J segment 5 bases; nucleotides outside the gene matches: 16. This CDR3 comprises 17 residues. Germline V gene data show CDR1 as SGHRS and CDR2 as YFSETQ.

The chain combines TRBV9 with TRBJ2-2; TRBD1 aligns across 9 bases. Looked up from germline, CDR1 is SGDLS and CDR2 is YYNGEE. Unmatched junction bases numbered 8, after V lost 2 bases and J lost 6 bases. The CDR3 is 16 amino acids. The CDR3: CASSVRGTGNPGELFF. The CDR3 region has the DNA TGTGCCAGCAGCGTCCGTGGGACAGGGAATCCCGGGGAGCTGTTTTTT.

The gene calls are TRBV19 and TRBJ1-1; tentatively, D is TRBD1 (5 bases). This CDR3 has 15 amino acids. In germline, CDR1 is LNHDA, CDR2 SQIVND (reference sequence). V dropped 9 bases and J dropped 5 bases, with 22 bases sitting between them. Here the CDR3 reads CASRRGRLMGTEAFF. The CDR3 DNA sequence: TGTGCCAGCCGGAGGGGCCGGTTAATGGGGACTGAAGCTTTCTTT.

This clonotype has a handful of counts. The genes are TRBV14 and TRBJ1-1; D gene unclear. The germline CDR1 and CDR2 sequences are SGHDN and FVKESK. The CDR3 totals 15 residues. V lost 0 bases and J lost 3, with 11 bases in between. CDR3 bases: TGTGCCAGCAGCCAAGATTGGGGAGTTGACACTGAAGCTTTCTTT. Its translation: CASSQDWGVDTEAFF.

V is TRBV11-2 and J is TRBJ2-2; TRBD1 might be the D (6 bases). The CDR3 length is 15 residues. V lost 1 base and J lost 4, with 10 bases in between. Germline-derived CDR1 and CDR2 are SGHAT and FQNNGV. The CDR3 DNA sequence: TGTGCCAGCAGCTTAGTTGGCAGGGGCACCGGGGAGCTGTTTTTT. This encodes CASSLVGRGTGELFF.

This clonotype occurred a few times. V and J are TRBV24-1 and TRBJ2-3; the D is unclear. V lost 4 bases, J lost 0 bases, and 4 bases lay in between. The CDR3 runs to 13 residues. The germline CDR1 and CDR2 sequences are KGHDR and SFDVKD. This chain's CDR3 is CATSETSTDTQYF. The CDR3 region has the DNA TGTGCCACCAGTGAGACTAGCACAGATACGCAGTATTTT.

The genes are TRBV6-5 and TRBJ2-1; the match to TRBD2 covers 10 bases. The CDR3 covers 17 residues. Germline-derived CDR1 and CDR2 are MNHEY and SVGAGI. Unmatched junction bases numbered 6, after V lost 0 bases and J lost 4 bases. The CDR3 sequence: CASSYSYSGGPYNEQFF. CDR3 nucleotides: TGTGCCAGCAGTTACTCCTATAGCGGGGGGCCATACAATGAGCAGTTCTTC.

This clonotype was seen a handful of times. This chain links TRBV12-3 or TRBV12-4 with TRBJ2-5, with 10 nucleotides matching TRBD2. V gave up 5 bases and J gave up 5 bases; unmatched junction bases: 14. CDR3 length: 17 amino acids. Written as DNA, the CDR3 is TGTGCCAGCAGTCCGAACGCACTACTAGCGGGAAGGGAGACCCAGTACTTC. This sequence encodes CASSPNALLAGRETQYF.